This TCR beta chain was captured in a study of control samples from healthy donors and cancer patients. Profiled with immunoSEQ multiplex PCR; TCRdb holds only in-frame clones, not every one. The table has about 15,000 clones, roughly nine tenths seen once. This TCR derives from a man between 60 and 75 years old with head and neck cancer. What was sequenced was PBMCs.

The CDR3 nucleotides read TGCGCCAGCAGCCGCGCTTCGGGACAGGGGGGCTATGGCTACACCTTC. It is translated as CASSRASGQGGYGYTF. The V gene is TRBV4-1, the J gene TRBJ1-2, with 11 bases fitting TRBD1. The CDR3 contains 16 residues. With V trimmed by 4 bases and J by 4 bases, 8 bases remained unmatched. CDR1 MGHRA and CDR2 YSYEKL come from the germline V gene.